This TCR beta chain was recovered during a study of OX40 agonist ivuxolimab in advanced cancers. Clones were read by immunoSEQ multiplex PCR, and TCRdb kept only the in-frame ones, dropping some. The data contain nearly 65,000 clones, 90% to 95% of them seen just once; the ten biggest clones take up 4% to 4.5%. Systemic immunosuppression or autoimmune disease history was grounds to exclude patients. Turning to this clone: Its target is unknown.

The CDR3 extends over 12 amino acids. Trimming stripped 6 bases from V and 6 bases from J, with 11 bases between. The germline CDR1 and CDR2 sequences are MNHEY and SVGAGI. General study results and limits: The authors did not determine the antigen specificity of the expanded peripheral T cells.

The V and J genes are TRBV6-5 and TRBJ1-1, with D possibly matching TRBD1 (6 bases). The clonotype was recovered from an adult with an advanced solid tumor such as melanoma, head and neck, liver or kidney cancer. The material was CD4+ or CD8+ T cells sorted from blood, obtained in a trial of the OX40 agonist ivuxolimab. Here the CDR3 reads CASSQDRPEAFF. CDR3 nucleotide sequence: TGTGCCAGCAGCCAGGACAGACCTGAAGCTTTCTTT.